This TCR beta chain came from a study of Ad26.COV2.S vaccination and SARS-CoV-2 variants. Study as a whole: Intramuscular Ad26.COV2.S at 5x10^10 or 1x10^11 viral particles. Findings of the study overall: From the TCR breadth and depth analyses, total T cell responses may have been underestimated.

The germline gives CDR1 SNHLY, CDR2 FYNNEI. V was cut by 9 bases and J by 5 bases, with 19 bases left in between. The CDR3 is 14 amino acids. The sample's treatment: 19 received Ad26.COV2.S at low or high dose, single or two shots; 5 received placebo; per-sample allocation not given. At day 63 after the first vaccine or placebo injection, samples were drawn. As concerns this clone: Its target is unknown.

Profiling relied on immunoSEQ multiplex PCR, and the TCRdb table lists in-frame clones only, not all of them. The sample lists roughly 400,000 clones; about 90% were seen once. V usage is TRBV2 and J usage is TRBJ1-2; possibly TRBD1 for D (6 bases). The material was peripheral blood, obtained in a trial of Ad26.COV2.S vaccine versus placebo. The receptor comes from a person between 18 and 65 years old who received the Ad26.COV2.S COVID-19 vaccine or a placebo. In DNA, the CDR3 is TGTGCCAGTGTATCGGACAGTCAACGGTATGGCTACACCTTC. The encoded protein is CASVSDSQRYGYTF.